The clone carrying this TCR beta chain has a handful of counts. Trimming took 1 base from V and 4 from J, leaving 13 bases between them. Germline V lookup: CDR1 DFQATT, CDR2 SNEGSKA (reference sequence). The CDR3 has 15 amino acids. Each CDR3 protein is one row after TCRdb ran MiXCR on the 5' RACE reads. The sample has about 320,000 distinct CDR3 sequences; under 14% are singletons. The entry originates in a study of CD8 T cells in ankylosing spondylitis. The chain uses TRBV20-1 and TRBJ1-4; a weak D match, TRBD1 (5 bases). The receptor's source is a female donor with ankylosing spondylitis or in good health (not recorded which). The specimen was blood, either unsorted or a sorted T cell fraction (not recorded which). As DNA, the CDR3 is TGCAGTGCTAGAGGGGCAGACAGTATTAATGAAAAACTGTTTTTT. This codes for CSARGADSINEKLFF.